This T cell receptor beta chain is from a study of CD8 T cells in ankylosing spondylitis. CDR3 length: 16 amino acids. V dropped 2 bases and J dropped 6; count of bases not matched to a gene: 8. Germline CDR1 is SGDLS and CDR2 is YYNGEE. This clonotype was observed at least ten times. Its antigen is still unknown. Using its own MiXCR run on the 5' RACE reads, TCRdb lists one record per CDR3 protein. The data contain roughly 38,000 distinct CDR3 sequences, roughly 3% of them singletons. Study-wide findings and caveats: The authors reported significant enrichment of disease-linked clones in matched ankylosing spondylitis synovial fluid. Ankylosing spondylitis blood appeared to carry a characteristic TCR beta motif of roughly 8 highly homologous variants.

The clonotype comes from a male donor with ankylosing spondylitis or in good health (not recorded which). The sample taken for sequencing was blood, either unsorted or a sorted T cell fraction (not recorded which). The chain recombines TRBV9 with TRBJ2-4, with 10 bases that match TRBD2. CDR3 region: CASSVTSGKGGNIQYF. CDR3 coding DNA: TGTGCCAGCAGCGTTACTAGCGGGAAAGGGGGAAACATTCAGTACTTC.